This T cell receptor beta chain was profiled in a study of shared T cell receptors in the human thymus. The V segment lost 6 bases and the J segment 2 bases; nucleotides outside the gene matches: 4. This CDR3 comprises 14 residues. Germline V lookup: CDR1 MDHEN, CDR2 SYDVKM. Assay: immunoSEQ multiplex PCR; the TCRdb copy retains only in-frame clones and omits some. The sample carries about 500,000 clones, about four fifths recorded once. These data were likewise used in another study, on human thymus T cells. As that study records: Having corrective surgery for congenital heart defects, healthy Finnish infants were the ones who donated. Thymic resections from corrective heart surgery supplied the tissue. Use of V and J genes seemed skewed within the thymic and blood repertoires. Related research has reported that thymic repertoires overlap highly among unrelated individuals.

This receptor was obtained from a boy under three years old with a congenital heart defect. The sequenced material came from thymocytes. This chain uses TRBV28 with TRBJ1-3; TRBD1 matches 7 bases. The CDR3 sequence is CASSPGTAGNTIYF. CDR3 nucleotide sequence: TGTGCCAGCAGCCCGGGGACAGCTGGAAACACCATATATTTT.